This TCR beta chain was documented in a study of blood T cell repertoires in COVID-19 (dated by TCRdb to 2020 to 2021). For context, the study as a whole: Samples from collaborators originated in the United States, Italy and Spain and spanned both the acute and convalescent phases of COVID-19. The prospective study material was composed of cDNA or gDNA derived from T cells, B-cell-depleted T cells, or PBMCs. Deeply sampled blood TCRbeta repertoires from subjects exposed to, actively infected with, or recovered from COVID-19 were included in the dataset. A freely available public database, intended as a resource for researchers studying the immune response to SARS-CoV-2, is where the repertoires were released. The samples were drawn from the first 160 participants of the ongoing ImmuneRACE study and from 1,254 subjects provided by 6 global collaborators. Sample metadata almost always included a de-identified subject ID, COVID-19 status, age in years and sex. Where HLA class I and class II types were available, the types were taken from metadata supplied by the sample provider, not from assay-based typing. The research as a whole found: The amount of clinical and demographic metadata varied by source and participant and was provided uncurated.

One collaborating source in Seattle enrolled patients during active infection and followed them longitudinally through the course of disease. Collaborating institutions collected whole blood in K2EDTA tubes following their own protocols. For TCRbeta analysis, collaborators shipped samples in one of three forms: frozen whole blood, isolated PBMCs, or DNA extracted from either of those sample types. TCRbeta CDR3 regions were amplified from genomic DNA by means of the immunoSEQ Assay, a bias-controlled multiplex PCR. Concerning the study's data processing: Within the assay, amplification of reference gene primers was used to estimate how many nucleated cells each sample contained. To quantify the absolute abundance of each unique TCRbeta CDR3 rearrangement, sequence reads were collapsed and filtered. For each sample, productive Simpson clonality was calculated by taking the square root of Simpson's diversity index across productive rearrangements. The immuneACCESS repertoire file appears here via TCRdb, limited to in-frame rearrangements. These files lack a portion of the clones; in checked studies, under half of the deficit traces to unresolved V genes, and the cause of the others is not known. The V and J calls and clone size come from that table; D and trimming were worked out from the DNA. The sample includes roughly 230,000 clones, with 85% to 90% observed a single time. Together, the top ten hold around 1.9% of the sample.

Taken from the germline V gene, the CDR1 and CDR2 loops are SGHTS and YDEGEE. From its cysteine to its phenylalanine, the CDR3 spans 14 amino acids. Only the CDR3 portion is preserved as DNA: 42 bases, with reading frame beginning at the first base. Deletion took 7 bases off V and 3 bases off J, with a span of 13 bases between the germline ends. Concerning this clone itself: The antigen this receptor binds is unknown. Per-base quality was not reported, and no clone a single base away is much larger than it.

Sequencing used peripheral blood. The receptor's source is a woman aged 55-70 years with COVID-19, enrolled during active disease. The chain is encoded by TRBV5-8 joined to TRBJ2-2, with a tentative D gene TRBD1 over 5 matching bases. The sequence in DNA is TGTGCCAGCGAGCCAGGGTTGGACACCGGGGAGCTGTTTTTT. The encoded protein is CASEPGLDTGELFF.